The T cell receptor beta chain under discussion was sequenced for a study of blood T cells in healthy people across ages. Germline V gives CDR1 SEHNR, CDR2 FQNEAQ (reference sequence). V shed 5 bases, J shed 3 bases, and the junction held 7 bases outside the gene matches. The length of the CDR3 is 17 residues. Around 10 milliliters of peripheral blood were drawn from each donor. Study results and caveats: Per million T cells, TCR beta diversity dropped about linearly as age rose.

About this clonotype: Its antigen is not identified.

Next came a second PCR, run for about 7 to 11 cycles, which used a sample-barcoded 5' primer along with a J-beta primer mix. Each TCR beta cDNA got a 12-nucleotide random molecular identifier. TCRdb re-called the 5' RACE reads through MiXCR, storing one row per CDR3 protein. The sample lists around 940,000 distinct CDR3 sequences; approximately 50% were seen once. The receptor comes from a woman in her sixties or seventies in good health. This chain links TRBV7-9 with TRBJ2-3; 14 nucleotides align to TRBD2. The sequenced sample was blood. CDR3 residues: CASSTPGTSGSTDTQYF. The CDR3 region has the DNA TGTGCCAGCAGCACCCCCGGGACTAGCGGGAGTACAGATACGCAGTATTTT. Full variable domain (missing parts from reference TRBV7-9 and TRBJ2-3): DTGVSQNPRHKITKRGQNVTFRCDPISEHNRLYWYRQTLGQGPEFLTYFQNEAQLEKSRLLSDRFSAERPKGSFSTLEIQRTEQGDSAMYLCASSTPGTSGSTDTQYFGPGTRLTVL.